This entry concerns a single T cell receptor beta chain. Antigen: not known. Separation from the approximately 690-subject first cohort characterized the roughly 120-subject validation cohort, to which the donors belonged. This sample was taken from a study of cytomegalovirus exposure and HLA in healthy donors. Whole-study context: The 120 or so validation repertoires were produced on the same platform as the roughly 690 repertoires of the first cohort. This was reported in a later analysis.

Points from the study as a whole: The study listed 164 cytomegalovirus-associated TCR beta chains.

This table comes from immunoSEQ multiplex PCR, and its TCRdb copy is limited to in-frame clones, with some not included. The repertoire holds 150,000 to 200,000 clones, with 86% as singletons. The V and J ends lost 3 bases and 4 bases, in that order; junction bases with no gene match: 2. The CDR3 runs 14 residues. CDR1 SGHTA and CDR2 FQGNSA come from the germline V gene. This chain connects TRBV7-2 to TRBJ1-5, with 8 bases identical to TRBD1. Sequenced input: PBMCs. The sequence was obtained from a woman aged 30 to 39 in good health and CMV-seronegative. The CDR3 loop is CASSLYRGNQPQHF. DNA of the CDR3: TGTGCCAGCAGCTTGTACAGGGGGAATCAGCCCCAGCATTTT.